These 28 T cell receptor beta chains were all obtained from the same sample, sequenced in a study of blood T cell repertoires in COVID-19. Only in-frame clones appear in the TCRdb table, and some are missing; sequencing was by immunoSEQ multiplex PCR. The sample lists approximately 220,000 clones, approximately 80% occurring once. The sequencing input was peripheral blood. These receptors were obtained from a woman in her seventies with acute or convalescent COVID-19.

V gene TRBV5-1 combines with J gene TRBJ1-1, with unresolved D. Germline-derived CDR1 and CDR2 are SGHRS and YFSETQ. The CDR3 totals 15 residues. Trimming took off 0 bases at V and 11 bases at J, with 20 bases between the two ends. CDR3 region: CASSLEVTSRKRAFF. CDR3 in DNA: TGCGCCAGCAGCTTGGAAGTGACCTCCCGCAAGCGGGCTTTCTTT.

This clone was picked up one time. The chain carries TRBV15 and TRBJ1-4, with D perhaps TRBD1 (5 bases). V was pared by 1 base and J by 10 bases, with 16 bases between. Germline-derived CDR1 and CDR2 are LNHNV and YYDKDF (reference sequence). The CDR3 has 15 residues. CDR3 residues: CATSRGRGTIGKLFF. Written as DNA, the CDR3 is TGTGCCACCAGCAGAGGACGGGGGACTATCGGAAAACTGTTTTTT.

The rearrangement links TRBV10-2 to TRBJ2-7, with D perhaps TRBD1 (6 bases). The germline CDR1 and CDR2 sequences are WSHSY and SAAADI. The CDR3 contains 12 residues. The V end lost 10 bases, the J end lost 3 bases, and 13 bases lay between the germline ends. CDR3 protein: CATSAGDYEQYF. The CDR3 region has the DNA TGCGCCACCTCAGCAGGGGACTACGAGCAGTACTTC.

This clone was seen only a few times. CDR3 sequence (DNA): TGTGCCAGCCACGGTTTGGGGCGGACTGAAGCTTTCTTT. It translates to CASHGLGRTEAFF. The rearrangement uses TRBV7-8 and TRBJ1-1, with a tentative D call TRBD1 (5 bases). Germline assignment: CDR1 SGHVS and CDR2 FQNEAQ. The V and J ends lost 8 bases and 5 bases respectively, with 15 bases between them. This CDR3 has 13 residues.

The chain links TRBV6-6 to TRBJ1-2; D gene uncertain. The germline V gene encodes CDR1 MNHNY and CDR2 SVGAGI (reference sequence). The ends were cut back, 0 bases at V and 4 bases at J, with 9 bases in the middle. The CDR3 contains 14 residues. The CDR3 region is CASSYSQDLYGYTF. As DNA, the CDR3 is TGTGCCAGCAGTTACTCCCAGGATCTCTATGGCTACACCTTC.

This clone was found once. The CDR3 bases are TGTGCCAGTCGAAAGCGGGGGGCCTACAATGAGCAGTTCTTC. It yields the protein CASRKRGAYNEQFF. This chain connects TRBV28 to TRBJ2-1; 9 positions agree with TRBD2. Trimming took 9 bases from V and 2 from J; bases not matched to a gene: 5. This CDR3 has 14 residues. Germline V CDR1 and CDR2: MDHEN, SYDVKM.

V gene TRBV5-4 combines with J gene TRBJ1-1, with D possibly TRBD1 on 5 matching bases. V shed 0 bases and J shed 4 bases, with 10 bases lying between them. The CDR3 is 14 amino acids. Germline V gene lookup returns CDR1 SGHNT and CDR2 YYREEE (reference sequence). The CDR3 DNA reads TGTGCCAGCAGCTTGGAGGGGCAGGCCACTGAAGCTTTCTTT. Its protein product is CASSLEGQATEAFF.

The V call is TRBV3-1 (or the pseudogene TRBV3-2), the J call TRBJ2-6; the D is unclear. Germline loops: CDR1 LGHDT, CDR2 YNNKEL (reference sequence). This CDR3 is built from 15 residues. Trimming took off 0 bases at V and 0 bases at J, with 3 bases between the two ends. The CDR3 loop is CASSQDSSGANVLTF. DNA for the CDR3: TGTGCCAGCAGCCAAGACAGCTCTGGGGCCAACGTCCTGACTTTC.

The chain is built from TRBV12-3 or TRBV12-4 and TRBJ1-3, with D perhaps TRBD1 (5 bases). The CDR3 is made up of 13 amino acids. With 6 bases removed from V and 2 bases from J, the gap between germline ends came to 8 bases. The CDR3 coding sequence is TGTGCCAGCAGCTCAGGGACTGGAAACACCATATATTTT. This codes for CASSSGTGNTIYF.

V is TRBV15 and J is TRBJ2-4, with TRBD1 matching over 9 bases. J lost 3 bases, V lost 2 bases, and 8 bases had no gene match. The CDR3 has 17 residues. Germline V CDR1 and CDR2: LNHNV, YYDKDF (reference sequence). In DNA form, the CDR3 reads TGTGCCACCAGCAGACCCGGGACAGGGACTCTCAAAAACATTCAGTACTTC. This gives the protein CATSRPGTGTLKNIQYF.

This chain joins TRBV5-6 and TRBJ2-7; weak D call: TRBD2 (5 bases). The CDR3 loop spans 12 amino acids. The ends were cut back, 3 bases at V and 6 bases at J, with 10 bases in the middle. Germline values: CDR1 SGHDT, CDR2 YYEEEE. The CDR3 DNA reads TGTGCCAGCAGCTCCGGACTGCGCGAGCAGTACTTC. This sequence encodes CASSSGLREQYF.

The rearrangement uses TRBV11-2 and TRBJ1-2; D is unclear. Trimming removed 1 base at V and 2 bases at J, with 5 bases between. The CDR3 is made up of 13 amino acids. Per the germline V gene, CDR1 is SGHAT and CDR2 is FQNNGV. The CDR3 loop is CASSLAGNYGYTF. Written as DNA, the CDR3 is TGTGCCAGCAGCTTAGCCGGGAACTATGGCTACACCTTC.

The chain recombines TRBV7-2 with TRBJ1-3, with 8 bases aligning to TRBD1. The CDR3 extends over 14 amino acids. J was trimmed by 6 bases and V by 5 bases; bases with no gene match: 6. Germline-derived CDR1 and CDR2 are SGHTA and FQGNSA. The CDR3 sequence: CASSPQGVVNTIYF. The CDR3 bases are TGTGCCAGCAGCCCACAGGGGGTTGTAAACACCATATATTTT.

The rearrangement links TRBV5-1 to TRBJ1-5, with 8 positions matching TRBD1. Germline-derived CDR1 and CDR2 are SGHRS and YFSETQ. Trimming removed 4 bases from V and 5 bases from J; junction bases left unmatched: 8. The CDR3 extends over 15 amino acids. CDR3 nucleotides: TGCGCCAGCAGCCCCGCGACAGGGGTTGATCAGCCCCAGCATTTT. This translates into CASSPATGVDQPQHF.

This rearrangement joins TRBV18 to TRBJ2-7; maybe TRBD2 (6 bases). CDR3 length: 13 residues. In germline, CDR1 is KGHSH, CDR2 LQKENI. V lost 4 bases and J 1 base, leaving 8 bases between the germline ends. CDR3 residues: CASSRDSSYEQYF. In nucleotides, the CDR3 is TGTGCCAGCTCACGGGACTCGTCCTACGAGCAGTACTTC.

This chain uses TRBV6-5 with TRBJ2-5, with a weak D call TRBD1 (5 bases). This CDR3 region has 15 residues. The V gene's germline CDR1 is MNHEY and CDR2 SVGAGI. The V gene lost 5 bases and the J gene lost 1 base, with 14 bases spanning the gap. In DNA form, the CDR3 reads TGTGCCAGCAGTCCTGTAGGGGTAATCCAAGAGACCCAGTACTTC. Its protein is CASSPVGVIQETQYF.

This clone was observed a single time. The rearrangement links TRBV7-9 to TRBJ1-3, with D uncertain. This CDR3 contains 16 residues. Trimming pared 3 bases from V and 2 bases from J, leaving 14 bases between. Germline V gene data show CDR1 as SEHNR and CDR2 as FQNEAQ (reference sequence). CDR3 loop: CASSLVRSLAGNTIYF. The CDR3 coding sequence is TGTGCCAGCAGCTTGGTACGGAGCTTGGCTGGAAACACCATATATTTT.

CDR3 region: CASRRQGGEQYF. The DNA for the CDR3 is TGTGCCAGCAGGAGACAGGGAGGCGAGCAGTACTTC. The J gene is TRBJ2-7, the V gene TRBV12-3 or TRBV12-4; tentative D call: TRBD1 (7 bases). The CDR3 is 12 residues long. V was shortened by 6 bases and J by 6 bases, with 12 bases between the two germline ends.

This chain joins TRBV19 and TRBJ1-1; D is ambiguous. Deletions cut 1 base from V and 0 bases from J, with 9 bases between. Germline values: CDR1 LNHDA, CDR2 SQIVND (reference sequence). This CDR3 is 15 amino acids long. CDR3 residues: CASSIGRNMNTEAFF. The CDR3 DNA sequence: TGTGCCAGTAGTATAGGCCGAAACATGAACACTGAAGCTTTCTTT.

The chain combines TRBV20-1 with TRBJ1-3, with D possibly TRBD1 on 5 matching bases. Trimming removed 3 bases from V and 3 bases from J, with 9 bases in between. The CDR3 sequence is 13 residues long. Germline V gives CDR1 DFQATT, CDR2 SNEGSKA (reference sequence). The CDR3 sequence is CSASRGVGNTIYF. DNA of the CDR3: TGCAGTGCTAGTCGGGGGGTTGGAAACACCATATATTTT.

V gene TRBV5-4 combines with J gene TRBJ1-2; TRBD1 is a possible D gene (6 bases). Deletions cut 0 bases from V and 4 bases from J, with 10 bases between. The CDR3 sequence is 14 residues long. Per the germline V gene, CDR1 is SGHNT and CDR2 is YYREEE (reference sequence). CDR3 in DNA: TGTGCCAGCAGCTTGGACAGGGAGGGCTATGGCTACACCTTC. Amino acid sequence: CASSLDREGYGYTF.

The V gene is TRBV29-1, the J gene TRBJ1-2; perhaps TRBD1 as D (6 bases). The CDR3 contains 13 residues. Between the trimmed V and J ends, which lost 8 bases and 8 bases, there was a span of 21 bases. Germline assignment: CDR1 SQVTM and CDR2 ANQGSEA. Here the CDR3 DNA reads TGCAGCTCAGGGGAGCAGGGGCTTAACGGCTACACCTTC. This encodes CSSGEQGLNGYTF.

This chain joins TRBV5-1 and TRBJ1-2, with 12 positions matching TRBD1. Germline CDR1 is SGHRS and CDR2 is YFSETQ. The CDR3 is 15 amino acids. With V trimmed by 4 bases and J by 8 bases, 9 bases remained unmatched. CDR3: CASSPFLGTGGGYTF. As DNA, the CDR3 is TGCGCCAGCAGCCCTTTCCTCGGGACAGGGGGCGGCTACACCTTC.

This chain connects TRBV28 to TRBJ1-2, with D tentatively TRBD1 (6 bases). The V gene's germline CDR1 is MDHEN and CDR2 SYDVKM. This CDR3 has 13 residues. V was clipped by 6 bases and J by 5 bases, with 13 bases between them. The CDR3 sequence is CASSGFTGYGYTF. DNA of the CDR3: TGTGCCAGCAGCGGATTTACAGGGTATGGCTACACCTTC.

This chain joins TRBV7-9 and TRBJ1-5; 10 bases align to TRBD1. V gave up 1 base and J gave up 7 bases; unmatched junction bases: 13. Germline CDR1 SEHNR, CDR2 FQNEAQ (reference sequence). This CDR3 is built from 18 residues. CDR3 residues: CASSLGGTGVSSRQPQHF. The CDR3 region has the DNA TGTGCCAGCAGCTTAGGTGGGACAGGGGTAAGCTCAAGACAGCCCCAGCATTTT. Supplemented by reference TRBV7-9 and TRBJ1-5, the full variable domain reads DTGVSQNPRHKITKRGQNVTFRCDPISEHNRLYWYRQTLGQGPEFLTYFQNEAQLEKSRLLSDRFSAERPKGSFSTLEIQRTEQGDSAMYLCASSLGGTGVSSRQPQHFGDGTRLSIL.

V and J are TRBV7-9 and TRBJ2-7; no clear D gene. Between the trimmed V and J ends, which lost 5 bases and 1 base, there was a span of 15 bases. The CDR3 runs 15 residues. Per the germline V gene, CDR1 is SEHNR and CDR2 is FQNEAQ (reference sequence). In nucleotides, the CDR3 is TGTGCCAGCAGCCCCGGTCCTCCGCGATCCTACGAGCAGTACTTC. It encodes CASSPGPPRSYEQYF.

This clone appeared a few times. The chain links TRBV5-4 to TRBJ2-7; maybe TRBD2 (6 bases). V gave up 3 bases and J gave up 3 bases, with 19 bases separating them. CDR1 SGHNT and CDR2 YYREEE come from the germline V gene (reference sequence). This CDR3 spans 16 amino acids. The CDR3 coding sequence is TGTGCCAGCAGCTCTTCGGAGGGCTTAGGGGTCTACGAGCAGTACTTC. It codes for CASSSSEGLGVYEQYF.

The chain has TRBV5-4 and TRBJ1-4; no clear D. V lost 4 bases to trimming and J lost 0 bases, with 13 bases between them. CDR1 is SGHNT, CDR2 YYREEE, per germline (reference sequence). The CDR3 runs to 16 residues. In DNA, the CDR3 is TGTGCCAGCAGCCCTACCCGAGGTGCAACTAATGAAAAACTGTTTTTT. It specifies CASSPTRGATNEKLFF.